This T cell receptor beta chain was obtained from a study of shared T cell receptors in the human thymus. TCRdb keeps only in-frame clones here, not all; method: immunoSEQ multiplex PCR. This sample carries 720,000 or so clones, around 85% of them seen once, and the ten largest clones take 0.0095% to 0.011%. The germline V gene encodes CDR1 SGHDT and CDR2 YYEEEE. The CDR3 is 17 amino acids. Unmatched junction bases numbered 13, after V lost 0 bases and J lost 5 bases. This same sample was also taken into another study, of human thymus T cells. As that study records: Healthy Finnish infants undergoing corrective surgery for congenital heart defects provided the donor material. Resections from corrective heart surgery provided thymus tissue. Related studies noted strongly shared thymic repertoires across unrelated people.

Sequencing was carried out using thymocytes. V and J are TRBV5-6 and TRBJ1-1, with 7 positions matching TRBD1. The TCR sequence derives from a girl in the first two years of life with a congenital heart defect. This CDR3 reads CASSLEGQCAGCTEAFF. As DNA, the CDR3 is TGTGCCAGCAGCTTGGAGGGACAGTGCGCAGGGTGTACTGAAGCTTTCTTT.